Described below is a single T cell receptor beta chain sequence and its context. Its target is unknown. Primers included in the PCR were 60 Vbeta and 13 Jbeta primers. Assay used: immunoSEQ multiplex PCR; TCRdb lists only in-frame clones, some missing. The sample has roughly 200,000 clones, about 77% seen once; the top ten hold under 2.5%. There are 15 residues in the CDR3. Unmatched junction bases numbered 1, after V lost 0 bases and J lost 0 bases. Germline V gene lookup returns CDR1 SGHTA and CDR2 FQGNSA. These data originate in a study of cytomegalovirus exposure and HLA in healthy donors. Whole-study findings and limits: Rarity held for most TCR sequences, but there were some public TCRs that occurred in many donors. HLA allele associations emerged for 17,000 or so TCR beta sequences in a later analysis, at 0.05 false discovery rate. Sequence variants that were highly shared formed a cluster that was likely a sequencing artifact.

The sequencing input was PBMCs. This chain links TRBV7-2 with TRBJ1-1; 7 bases line up with TRBD1. The sequence was collected from a man between 60 and 75 years old in good health and CMV-seronegative. CDR3 bases: TGTGCCAGCAGCTTAGCAGGGGGCATGAACACTGAAGCTTTCTTT. This sequence encodes CASSLAGGMNTEAFF.